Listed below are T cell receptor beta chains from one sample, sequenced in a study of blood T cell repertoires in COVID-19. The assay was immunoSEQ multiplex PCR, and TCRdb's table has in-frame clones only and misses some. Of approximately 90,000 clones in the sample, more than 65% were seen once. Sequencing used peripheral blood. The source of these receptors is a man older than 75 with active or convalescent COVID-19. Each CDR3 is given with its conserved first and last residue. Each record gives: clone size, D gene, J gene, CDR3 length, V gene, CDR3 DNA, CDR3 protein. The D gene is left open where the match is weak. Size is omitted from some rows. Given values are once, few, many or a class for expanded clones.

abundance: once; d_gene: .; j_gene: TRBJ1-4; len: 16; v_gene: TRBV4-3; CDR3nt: TGCGCCAGCAGCCAAGATAAAGCCCGGGATTATGAAAAACTGTTTTTT; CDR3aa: CASSQDKARDYEKLFF
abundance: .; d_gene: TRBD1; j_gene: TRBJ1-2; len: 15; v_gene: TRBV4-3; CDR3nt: TGCGCCAGCAGCCAAGTGGGACAGGACGTCTATGGCTACACCTTC; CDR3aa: CASSQVGQDVYGYTF
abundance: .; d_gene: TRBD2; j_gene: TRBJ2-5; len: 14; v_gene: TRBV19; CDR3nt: TGTGCCAGTAGTATGTTAGCGGGGGTCGAGACCCAGTACTTC; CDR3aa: CASSMLAGVETQYF
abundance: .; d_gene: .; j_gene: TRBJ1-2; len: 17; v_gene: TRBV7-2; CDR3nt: TGTGCCAGCAGCCCACAAGCGGCGGCACGTTCTAACTATGGCTACACCTTC; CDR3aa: CASSPQAAARSNYGYTF
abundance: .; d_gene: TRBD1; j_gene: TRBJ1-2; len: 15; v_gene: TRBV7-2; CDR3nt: TGTGCCAGCAGCTTACGCCTTGGACAGGGCTTCGGCTACACCTTC; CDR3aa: CASSLRLGQGFGYTF
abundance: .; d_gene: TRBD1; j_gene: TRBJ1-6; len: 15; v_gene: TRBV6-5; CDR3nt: TGTGCCAGCGCCCGGACAGGGAGCTCGGGTTCACCCCTCCACTTT; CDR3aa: CASARTGSSGSPLHF
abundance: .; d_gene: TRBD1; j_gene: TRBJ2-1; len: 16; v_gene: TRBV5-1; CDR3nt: TGCGCCAGCAGCGTACAGGGGGCGAGCTCCTACAATGAGCAGTTCTTC; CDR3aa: CASSVQGASSYNEQFF
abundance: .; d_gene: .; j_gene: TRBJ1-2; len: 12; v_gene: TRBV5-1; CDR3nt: TGCGCCAGCAGCTTACCAGGGGATGGCTACACCTTC; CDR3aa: CASSLPGDGYTF
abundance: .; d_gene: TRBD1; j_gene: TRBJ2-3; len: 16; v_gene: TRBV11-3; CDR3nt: TGTGCCAGCAGCCCTAGGGGGACAGGAGGCACAGATACGCAGTATTTT; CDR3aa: CASSPRGTGGTDTQYF
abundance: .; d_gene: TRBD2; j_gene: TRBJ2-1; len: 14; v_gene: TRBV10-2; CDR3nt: TGCGCCAGCAGGACTAGCGGGGGGCCCAATGAGCAGTTCTTC; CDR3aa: CASRTSGGPNEQFF
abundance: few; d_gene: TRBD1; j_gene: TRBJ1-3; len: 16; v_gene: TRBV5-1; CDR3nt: TGCGCCAGCAGCTTGGCCACAGGGGCCTCGGGAAACACCATATATTTT; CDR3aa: CASSLATGASGNTIYF
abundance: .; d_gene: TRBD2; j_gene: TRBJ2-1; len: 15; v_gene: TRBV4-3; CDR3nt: TGCGCCAGCAGCCAACCTAGCGGGGGGGCCCCTGAGCAGTTCTTC; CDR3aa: CASSQPSGGAPEQFF
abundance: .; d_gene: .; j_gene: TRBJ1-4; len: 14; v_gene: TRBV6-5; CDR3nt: TGTGCCAGCAGTTCGGGGGGGGCGCGGGAAAAACTGTTTTTT; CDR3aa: CASSSGGAREKLFF
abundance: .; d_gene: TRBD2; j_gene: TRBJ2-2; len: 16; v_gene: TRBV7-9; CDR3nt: TGTGCCAGCAGCTCTGGCGGGGGGTGGAGCACCGGGGAGCTGTTTTTT; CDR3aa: CASSSGGGWSTGELFF
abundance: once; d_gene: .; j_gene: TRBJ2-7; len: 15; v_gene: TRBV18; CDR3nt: TGTGCCAGCTCCTGGGGGAGGGGGAGGGCCTACGAGCAGTACTTC; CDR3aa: CASSWGRGRAYEQYF
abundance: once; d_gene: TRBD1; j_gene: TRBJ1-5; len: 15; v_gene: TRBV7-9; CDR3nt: TGTGCCAGCAGCTCCGGACAGGGGGTAAATCAGCCCCAGCATTTT; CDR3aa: CASSSGQGVNQPQHF
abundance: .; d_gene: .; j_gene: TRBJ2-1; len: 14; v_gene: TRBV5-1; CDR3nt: TGCGCCAGCAGCTTGGGTGGGGCCCACAATGAGCAGTTCTTC; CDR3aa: CASSLGGAHNEQFF
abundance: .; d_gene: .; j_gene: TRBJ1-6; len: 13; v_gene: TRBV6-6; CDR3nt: TGTGCCAGTAAGGCCGGGGATAATTCACCCCTCCACTTT; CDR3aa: CASKAGDNSPLHF
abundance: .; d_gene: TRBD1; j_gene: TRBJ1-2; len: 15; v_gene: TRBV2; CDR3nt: TGTGCCAGCAGTGAGGCAGGGGGCACCCCCTATGGCTACACCTTC; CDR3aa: CASSEAGGTPYGYTF
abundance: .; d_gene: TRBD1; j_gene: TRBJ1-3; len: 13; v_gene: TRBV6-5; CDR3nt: TGTGCCAGCGGCGACGGGACAGTGAACACCATATATTTT; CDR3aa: CASGDGTVNTIYF
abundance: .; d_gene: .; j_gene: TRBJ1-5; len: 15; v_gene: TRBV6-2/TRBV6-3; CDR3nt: TGTGCCAGCAGTTACTCGACAGTTAGCAATCAGCCCCAGCATTTT; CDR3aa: CASSYSTVSNQPQHF
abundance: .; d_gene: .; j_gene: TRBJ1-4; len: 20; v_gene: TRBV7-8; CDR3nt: TGTGCCAGCAGCTTAAGGTGGCGCGGGAGCGACATTGCAACTAATGAAAAACTGTTTTTT; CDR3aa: CASSLRWRGSDIATNEKLFF
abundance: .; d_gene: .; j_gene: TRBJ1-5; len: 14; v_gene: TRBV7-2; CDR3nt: TGTGCCAGCAGCTCGGGACAAAGCAATCAGCCCCAGCATTTT; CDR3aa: CASSSGQSNQPQHF
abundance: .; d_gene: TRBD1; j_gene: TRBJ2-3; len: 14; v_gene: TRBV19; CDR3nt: TGTGCCAGTAACGAGGGGGCCCACACAGATACGCAGTATTTT; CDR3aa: CASNEGAHTDTQYF
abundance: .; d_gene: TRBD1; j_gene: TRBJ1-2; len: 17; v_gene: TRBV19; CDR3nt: TGTGCCAGTAGCACCAGGGTGGCCGGACAGGGGGCTGATGGCTACACCTTC; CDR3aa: CASSTRVAGQGADGYTF
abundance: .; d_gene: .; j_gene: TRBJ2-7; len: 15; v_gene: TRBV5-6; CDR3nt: TGTGCCAGCAGCTACACAGGAGACCTATCCTACGAGCAGTACTTC; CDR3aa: CASSYTGDLSYEQYF
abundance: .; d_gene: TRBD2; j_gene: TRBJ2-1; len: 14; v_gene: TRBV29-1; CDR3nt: TGCAGCGTTGGAGGGACTAGCAGCTACAATGAGCAGTTCTTC; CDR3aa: CSVGGTSSYNEQFF